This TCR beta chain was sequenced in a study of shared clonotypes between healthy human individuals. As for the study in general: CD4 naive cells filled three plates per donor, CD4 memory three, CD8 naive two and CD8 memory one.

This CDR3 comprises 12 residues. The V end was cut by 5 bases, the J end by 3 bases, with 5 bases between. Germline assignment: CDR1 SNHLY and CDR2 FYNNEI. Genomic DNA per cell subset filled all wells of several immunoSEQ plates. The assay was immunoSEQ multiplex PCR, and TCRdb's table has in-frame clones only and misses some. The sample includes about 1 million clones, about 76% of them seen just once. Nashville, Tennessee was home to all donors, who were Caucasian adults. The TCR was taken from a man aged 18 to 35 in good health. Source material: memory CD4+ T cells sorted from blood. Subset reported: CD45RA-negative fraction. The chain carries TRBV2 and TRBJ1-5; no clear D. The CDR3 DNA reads TGTGCCAGCAGTCCGGACAATCAGCCCCAGCATTTT. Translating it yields CASSPDNQPQHF.